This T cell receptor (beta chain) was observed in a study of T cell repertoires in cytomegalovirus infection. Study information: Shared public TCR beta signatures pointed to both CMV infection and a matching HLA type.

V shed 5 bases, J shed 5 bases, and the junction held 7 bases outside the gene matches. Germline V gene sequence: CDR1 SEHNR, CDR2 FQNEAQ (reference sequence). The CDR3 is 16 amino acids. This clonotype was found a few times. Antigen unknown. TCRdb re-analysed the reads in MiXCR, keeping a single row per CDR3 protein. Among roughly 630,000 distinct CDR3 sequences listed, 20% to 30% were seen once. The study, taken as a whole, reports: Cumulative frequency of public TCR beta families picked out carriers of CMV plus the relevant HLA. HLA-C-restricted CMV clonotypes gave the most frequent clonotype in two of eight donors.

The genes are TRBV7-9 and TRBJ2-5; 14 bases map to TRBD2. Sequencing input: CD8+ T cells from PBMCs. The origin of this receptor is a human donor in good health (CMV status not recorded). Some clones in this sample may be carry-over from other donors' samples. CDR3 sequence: CASSPGLAGGGETQYF. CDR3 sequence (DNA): TGTGCCAGCAGCCCTGGACTAGCGGGGGGCGGGGAGACCCAGTACTTC.